Below, 26 T cell receptor beta chains from the same sample are listed, as sequenced in a study of blood T cell repertoires in COVID-19. This table comes from immunoSEQ multiplex PCR, and its TCRdb copy is limited to in-frame clones, with some not included. Found here are approximately 260,000 clones, around 80% of them singletons; the top ten hold 3.5% to 5%. Sequencing input: PBMCs or T cells enriched from blood (not recorded which). The receptors here all came from a man younger than 45 with acute COVID-19.

The chain links TRBV6-4 to TRBJ2-1; 7 bases align to TRBD1. The J segment lost 4 bases and the V segment lost 5 bases, leaving 5 bases of the junction unmatched. The V gene's germline CDR1 is MRHNA and CDR2 SNTAGT. The CDR3 loop spans 14 amino acids. CDR3 DNA sequence: TGTGCCAGCAGTCGACAGGGTGGGTACAATGAGCAGTTCTTC. Translation gives CASSRQGGYNEQFF.

The gene calls are TRBV27 and TRBJ1-4, with a weak D call TRBD1 (5 bases). The V end was cut by 8 bases, the J end by 10 bases, with 17 bases between. This CDR3 spans 13 amino acids. In germline, CDR1 is MNHEY, CDR2 SMNVEV (reference sequence). Written as DNA, the CDR3 is TGTGCCAGCCGTCGGGGGTCCTCGGGAAAACTGTTTTTT. Protein: CASRRGSSGKLFF.

The chain carries TRBV5-6 and TRBJ1-1; 10 nucleotides agree with TRBD1. This CDR3 is 13 amino acids long. Germline CDR1 SGHDT, CDR2 YYEEEE. Germline trimming cut 5 bases from V and 7 bases from J; bases unmatched to any gene: 5. The CDR3 loop reads CASRDRGGFEAFF. Here the CDR3 DNA reads TGTGCCAGCAGGGACAGGGGGGGATTTGAAGCTTTCTTT.

This clone came up once. The J gene is TRBJ2-5, the V gene TRBV9; 9 nucleotides match TRBD2. V lost 2 bases, J lost 5 bases, and 10 bases stayed unmatched. This CDR3 contains 16 residues. Germline CDR1 reads SGDLS; CDR2 reads YYNGEE. In DNA, the CDR3 is TGTGCCAGCAGCGTTTCGCGGGAGGGCCCGGTGGAGACCCAGTACTTC. This encodes CASSVSREGPVETQYF. The variable domain in full, with the rest retrieved from reference TRBV9 and TRBJ2-5, is DSGVTQTPKHLITATGQRVTLRCSPRSGDLSVYWYQQSLDQGLQFLIQYYNGEERAKGNILERFSAQQFPDLHSELNLSSLELGDSALYFCASSVSREGPVETQYFGPGTRLLVL.

This chain connects TRBV23-1 to TRBJ1-2, with D hard to call. TRBV23-1 is identified as an open reading frame with a role that is uncertain. CDR3 size: 17 residues. Trimming took 0 bases from V and 7 from J, leaving 21 bases between them. CDR3 coding DNA: TGCGCCAGCAGTCAATCCGACACTCTGACCACACGGGGTGGCTACACCTTC. It encodes CASSQSDTLTTRGGYTF.

The gene calls are TRBV2 and TRBJ1-1; no definite D call. V was pared by 7 bases and J by 3 bases, with 18 bases between. CDR1 is SNHLY and CDR2 is FYNNEI in the germline V gene. The CDR3 is 15 residues long. CDR3 nucleotide sequence: TGTGCCAGCACCCGGAGAGAGGGAACTTACACTGAAGCTTTCTTT. Its protein product is CASTRREGTYTEAFF.

In the case of this clone: Distinct nucleotide sequences in the sample also encode this CDR3. The chain combines TRBV24-1 with TRBJ1-2; 11 bases line up with TRBD1. V dropped 3 bases and J dropped 0; count of bases not matched to a gene: 2. The CDR3 has 16 residues. Per the germline V gene, CDR1 is KGHDR and CDR2 is SFDVKD. In DNA form, the CDR3 reads TGTGCCACCAGTGATCCGGGACAGGGGGCTAACTATGGCTACACCTTC. Translating gives CATSDPGQGANYGYTF.

The chain recombines TRBV6-5 with TRBJ2-2; D not resolved. Trimming took off 0 bases at V and 1 base at J, with 6 bases between the two ends. Germline V lookup: CDR1 MNHEY, CDR2 SVGAGI. CDR3 length: 15 amino acids. The CDR3 coding sequence is TGTGCCAGCAGTTACTCGAGACTGAACACCGGGGAGCTGTTTTTT. Amino acid sequence: CASSYSRLNTGELFF.

The chain employs TRBV27 and TRBJ1-6; TRBD1 aligns across 7 bases. The ends lost 6 bases at V and 7 bases at J; junction bases unmatched: 3. Germline loops: CDR1 MNHEY, CDR2 SMNVEV (reference sequence). The CDR3 has 13 amino acids. Here the CDR3 DNA reads TGTGCCAGCAGCGTGACAGGGAATTCACCCCTCCACTTT. Translating gives CASSVTGNSPLHF.

The chain carries TRBV19 and TRBJ1-5, with D perhaps TRBD1 (6 bases). Germline loops: CDR1 LNHDA, CDR2 SQIVND (reference sequence). The length of the CDR3 is 13 residues. V lost 6 bases, J lost 5 bases, and 11 bases lay in between. This chain's CDR3 is CASSRTADQPQHF. As DNA, the CDR3 is TGTGCCAGTAGCAGGACAGCCGATCAGCCCCAGCATTTT.

CDR3 sequence (DNA): TGTGCCAGCAGTTCCACAGGAAGGAGTCAAGCTTTCTTT. Its protein product is CASSSTGRSQAFF. This chain links TRBV27 with TRBJ1-1; weak D call: TRBD1 (5 bases). Germline V gene data show CDR1 as MNHEY and CDR2 as SMNVEV (reference sequence). The CDR3 extends over 13 amino acids. The germline V and J ends were trimmed by 4 bases and 9 bases, with 15 bases remaining between them.

The CDR3 region is CASKLLGGLNTEAFF. The CDR3 DNA is TGTGCCAGCAAACTCTTGGGAGGGTTGAACACTGAAGCTTTCTTT. The genes are TRBV2 and TRBJ1-1; D not resolved. This CDR3 contains 15 residues. Germline CDR1 and CDR2: SNHLY and FYNNEI. Trimming left V 7 bases short and J 0 bases short, with 15 bases between.

V and J are TRBV18 and TRBJ2-2, with TRBD1 matching over 9 bases. Trimming at V came to 6 bases and at J to 4 bases, leaving 6 bases not matched to a gene. The CDR3 extends over 15 amino acids. Germline values: CDR1 KGHSH, CDR2 LQKENI. The CDR3 loop reads CASSGDRASTGELFF. Here the CDR3 DNA reads TGTGCCAGCTCCGGGGACAGGGCTAGCACCGGGGAGCTGTTTTTT.

This chain connects TRBV10-3 to TRBJ2-7, with unresolved D. Trimming took off 3 bases at V and 1 base at J, with 4 bases between the two ends. CDR1 ENHRY and CDR2 SYGVKD come from the germline V gene. The length of the CDR3 is 12 residues. CDR3 sequence reads: CAISDSSYEQYV. In DNA, the CDR3 is TGTGCCATCAGTGATTCTTCCTACGAGCAGTACGTC.

V usage is TRBV27 and J usage is TRBJ1-2; 8 nucleotides align to TRBD1. This CDR3 contains 15 residues. The V and J ends lost 4 bases and 2 bases, in that order; junction bases with no gene match: 6. Germline V gene lookup returns CDR1 MNHEY and CDR2 SMNVEV (reference sequence). In nucleotides, the CDR3 is TGTGCCAGCAGTTCGGGGACAGGATTCAACTATGGCTACACCTTC. It is translated as CASSSGTGFNYGYTF.

In the case of this clone: The identical CDR3 is also encoded by other nucleotide sequences in the sample. The V and J genes are TRBV5-1 and TRBJ2-3, with D possibly matching TRBD2 (6 bases). This CDR3 region has 14 residues. V was cut by 5 bases and J by 1 base, with 11 bases left in between. Germline values: CDR1 SGHRS, CDR2 YFSETQ. The CDR3 coding sequence is TGCGCCAGCAGAGCTAGCGAGGGCACAGATACGCAGTATTTT. It specifies CASRASEGTDTQYF.

This chain connects TRBV20-1 to TRBJ2-2; a weak D match, TRBD1 (5 bases). V was pared by 3 bases and J by 0 bases, with 8 bases between. Germline CDR1 and CDR2: DFQATT and SNEGSKA (reference sequence). CDR3 length: 14 residues. The CDR3 protein is CSASARANTGELFF. CDR3 DNA: TGCAGTGCTAGTGCCAGGGCGAACACCGGGGAGCTGTTTTTT.

The gene calls are TRBV19 and TRBJ1-4; tentatively, D is TRBD1 (6 bases). The CDR3 length is 16 residues. Germline V gene lookup returns CDR1 LNHDA and CDR2 SQIVND (reference sequence). V was cut by 5 bases and J by 5 bases, with 18 bases left in between. The CDR3 sequence is CASSLLSGGLNEKLFF. DNA for the CDR3: TGTGCCAGTAGTCTTTTGTCGGGGGGCTTAAATGAAAAACTGTTTTTT.

The chain joins TRBV15 to TRBJ2-3; 12 positions agree with TRBD2. CDR3 length: 17 amino acids. Germline V gene lookup returns CDR1 LNHNV and CDR2 YYDKDF (reference sequence). Trimming took 0 bases from V and 4 from J; bases not matched to a gene: 5. This CDR3 reads CATSREKLAGGPDTQYF. CDR3 nucleotides: TGTGCCACCAGCAGAGAGAAACTAGCGGGGGGCCCAGATACGCAGTATTTT.

J is TRBJ2-7 and V is TRBV7-9; D remains ambiguous. Trimming removed 1 base from V and 3 bases from J, with 10 bases in between. The CDR3 is 14 residues long. The germline V gene encodes CDR1 SEHNR and CDR2 FQNEAQ (reference sequence). The CDR3 DNA follows: TGTGCCAGCAGCTTAGATCAGTCCCACTACGAGCAGTACGTC. This codes for CASSLDQSHYEQYV.

This clone was observed a few times. The chain recombines TRBV29-1 with TRBJ2-1, with D perhaps matching TRBD2 (5 bases). The V gene's germline CDR1 is SQVTM and CDR2 ANQGSEA. This CDR3 is built from 12 residues. V lost 4 bases to trimming and J lost 6 bases, with 10 bases between them. The CDR3 region has the DNA TGCAGCGTTGCCAAACTAGTCAATGAGCAGTTCTTC. It yields the protein CSVAKLVNEQFF.

This rearrangement joins TRBV28 to TRBJ1-4, with D tentatively TRBD1 (6 bases). This CDR3 contains 13 residues. Germline V lookup: CDR1 MDHEN, CDR2 SYDVKM. The germline V and J ends were trimmed by 6 bases and 9 bases, with 14 bases remaining between them. The CDR3, as DNA: TGTGCCAGCAGCCCCGGACAGAAAAAAAAACTGTTTTTT. Its protein product is CASSPGQKKKLFF.

The chain recombines TRBV5-4 with TRBJ1-1; D is ambiguous. CDR3 length equals 14 residues. Trimming pared 4 bases from V and 4 bases from J, leaving 14 bases between. Germline CDR1 is SGHNT and CDR2 is YYREEE (reference sequence). The CDR3 bases are TGTGCCAGCAGCCTACGGACTCGGGGCACTGAAGCTTTCTTT. Residues: CASSLRTRGTEAFF.

The chain has TRBV3-1 (or the pseudogene TRBV3-2) and TRBJ2-6; D possibly corresponds to TRBD1 (5 bases). This CDR3 is 16 amino acids long. Trimming removed 1 base from V and 0 bases from J, with 7 bases in between. Germline CDR1 LGHDT, CDR2 YNNKEL (reference sequence). Here the CDR3 DNA reads TGTGCCAGCAGCCAAGGGGGCCCCTCTGGGGCCAACGTCCTGACTTTC. Translation: CASSQGGPSGANVLTF.

This clone appeared a few times. The V gene is TRBV28, the J gene TRBJ2-5, with 14 bases lining up with TRBD2. Per the germline V gene, CDR1 is MDHEN and CDR2 is SYDVKM. The CDR3 sequence is 18 residues long. Trimming at V came to 5 bases and at J to 0 bases, leaving 8 bases not matched to a gene. CDR3 nucleotides: TGTGCCAGCAGTCCCGAGGGACTAGCGGGAGCAAACCAAGAGACCCAGTACTTC. This encodes CASSPEGLAGANQETQYF. The full variable domain, its missing parts supplied by reference TRBV28 and TRBJ2-5, is DVKVTQSSRYLVKRTGEKVFLECVQDMDHENMFWYRQDPGLGLRLIYFSYDVKMKEKGDIPEGYSVSREKKERFSLILESASTNQTSMYLCASSPEGLAGANQETQYFGPGTRLLVL.

V is TRBV15 and J is TRBJ2-5; 7 positions agree with TRBD1. Germline V gives CDR1 LNHNV, CDR2 YYDKDF (reference sequence). J lost 2 bases, V lost 1 base, and 1 base had no gene match. The length of the CDR3 is 14 residues. The CDR3 DNA follows: TGTGCCACCAGCAGAGGGGGACAGCAAGAGACCCAGTACTTC. Its protein is CATSRGGQQETQYF.